Following are 27 T cell receptor beta chains from one sample sequenced in a study of T-cell memory formation after mild COVID-19 (dated by TCRdb to about 2021). The method behind the library was 5' RACE. Sequencing was carried out with an Illumina NovaSeq 6000. The public reads were run again by TCRdb, first through fastp at Q25 and then through MiXCR, and only productive beta chains were kept. Rows are unified per CDR3 protein, each entry keeping the most common DNA and genes. The table for this sample lists about 170,000 distinct CDR3 sequences; 10% to 15% of them were counted only once. The ten largest clones capture approximately 3.4% of the sample. The sample taken for sequencing was PBMCs or a T cell subset sorted from them (not recorded which). The receptor set was obtained from a man in his late teens or twenties who had mild COVID-19 (a few samples of this study predate the infection). The sample titles of this study are shuffled in the database, so cell type and time point are left out; the donor was told from shared clones.

Only a few counts were recorded for this clonotype. The chain's CDR3 is CASRGEQPQHF. The CDR3 DNA sequence: TGTGCCAGCAGAGGGGAGCAGCCCCAGCATTTT. This sequence joins TRBV7-2 and TRBJ1-5, with D perhaps TRBD1 (5 bases). CDR3 size: 11 residues. Germline V gene sequence: CDR1 SGHTA, CDR2 FQGNSA. Trimming stripped 6 bases from V and 7 bases from J, with 7 bases between.

This clonotype was counted at least ten times. V is TRBV11-2 and J is TRBJ2-3; D gene uncertain. Germline loops: CDR1 SGHAT, CDR2 FQNNGV. This CDR3 has 12 residues. V was trimmed by 1 base and J by 4 bases, leaving 3 bases between them. In DNA, the CDR3 is TGTGCCAGCAGCTTAGGGTCAGATACGCAGTATTTT. Translation gives CASSLGSDTQYF.

This clonotype was counted many times. V usage is TRBV7-9 and J usage is TRBJ1-1; the D is unclear. Germline lookup yields CDR1 SEHNR and CDR2 FQNEAQ (reference sequence). Trimming stripped 7 bases from V and 4 bases from J, with 10 bases between. The CDR3 has 12 residues. CDR3 nucleotide sequence: TGTGCCAGCACCATCGTACTCACTGAAGCTTTCTTT. It encodes CASTIVLTEAFF.

V and J are TRBV5-6 and TRBJ2-2, with 8 bases aligning to TRBD2. This CDR3 comprises 16 residues. The V gene end was trimmed by 4 bases and the J gene end by 8 bases; junction bases not matched to a gene: 13. CDR1 and CDR2 from the germline V gene are SGHDT and YYEEEE. The DNA of the CDR3 is TGTGCCAGCAGCACCGCCGGGACTAGGGGTTCTGGGGAGCTGTTTTTT. It yields the protein CASSTAGTRGSGELFF.

This clonotype was found a few times. CDR3 sequence reads: CSAHPPGTDTQYF. CDR3 sequence (DNA): TGCAGTGCGCATCCCCCCGGGACAGATACGCAGTATTTT. The chain employs TRBV20-1 and TRBJ2-3, with no clear D. Germline V gene lookup returns CDR1 DFQATT and CDR2 SNEGSKA (reference sequence). The CDR3 extends over 13 amino acids. V lost 6 bases and J lost 3, with 13 bases in between.

The sample holds many counts of this clonotype. V usage is TRBV7-2 and J usage is TRBJ1-5; D gene unclear. The CDR3 spans 15 residues. Germline CDR1 is SGHTA and CDR2 is FQGNSA. Deletions cut 0 bases from V and 3 bases from J, with 9 bases between. DNA of the CDR3: TGTGCCAGCAGCTTAGCGGCCGTTTACAATCAGCCCCAGCATTTT. Protein sequence: CASSLAAVYNQPQHF. Variable domain in full (rest from reference TRBV7-2 and TRBJ1-5): GAGVSQSPSNKVTEKGKDVELRCDPISGHTALYWYRQSLGQGLEFLIYFQGNSAPDKSGLPSDRFSAERTGGSVSTLTIQRTQQEDSAVYLCASSLAAVYNQPQHFGDGTRLSIL.

This clonotype has just a few counts. The genes are TRBV9 and TRBJ2-1, with TRBD2 matching over 8 bases. Germline assignment: CDR1 SGDLS and CDR2 YYNGEE. This CDR3 has 15 residues. J lost 10 bases, V lost 0 bases, and 9 bases had no gene match. This CDR3 reads CASSVVPGGRDEQFF. CDR3 bases: TGTGCCAGCAGCGTAGTTCCGGGGGGGAGGGACGAGCAGTTCTTC.

This chain joins TRBV4-2 and TRBJ1-6, with 11 nucleotides matching TRBD1. The germline V gene encodes CDR1 LGHNA and CDR2 YNFKEQ. The V segment lost 1 base and the J segment 7 bases; nucleotides outside the gene matches: 6. The CDR3 totals 17 residues. This CDR3 is CASSQARGQGGNSPLHF. The CDR3 DNA is TGTGCCAGCAGCCAAGCTCGGGGACAGGGGGGCAATTCACCCCTCCACTTT.

The sample holds a few counts of this clonotype. In nucleotides, the CDR3 is TGCAGCGTTGAACTAAACCACGGCGACGAGCAGTACTTC. Protein sequence: CSVELNHGDEQYF. The genes are TRBV29-1 and TRBJ2-7; no clear D. Germline lookup yields CDR1 SQVTM and CDR2 ANQGSEA. V lost 2 bases and J lost 5, with 13 bases in between. The CDR3 runs to 13 residues.

This rearrangement joins TRBV4-3 to TRBJ2-3; TRBD2 aligns across 11 bases. Germline V gene lookup returns CDR1 LGHNA and CDR2 YSLEER. The CDR3 covers 18 residues. Trimming took 0 bases from V and 3 from J; bases not matched to a gene: 8. CDR3 DNA: TGCGCCAGCAGCCAAGATTTCGCGCCTAGCGGGGGGACAGATACGCAGTATTTT. Its translation is CASSQDFAPSGGTDTQYF.

This clonotype has a handful of counts. The genes are TRBV4-2 and TRBJ2-1; 9 bases are shared with TRBD2. The ends lost 0 bases at V and 4 bases at J; junction bases unmatched: 16. This CDR3 has 20 amino acids. Germline assignment: CDR1 LGHNA and CDR2 YNFKEQ. As DNA, the CDR3 is TGTGCCAGCAGCCAAGATGCCCTCTCTGCCATAGCGGGGGCATACAATGAGCAGTTCTTC. As protein: CASSQDALSAIAGAYNEQFF.

This clonotype was detected many times. The rearrangement uses TRBV5-1 and TRBJ1-2; the match to TRBD1 covers 10 bases. V lost 2 bases to trimming and J lost 0 bases; unmatched junction nucleotides: 1. The CDR3 loop spans 15 amino acids. The germline gives CDR1 SGHRS, CDR2 YFSETQ. The DNA of the CDR3 is TGCGCCAGCAGCTTAGGACAGGGGGCTAACTATGGCTACACCTTC. Protein: CASSLGQGANYGYTF.

This clonotype was seen only a few times. CDR3 sequence: CASSKSGTGAYNEQFF. The CDR3 DNA reads TGTGCCAGCAGTAAATCCGGGACAGGGGCTTACAATGAGCAGTTCTTC. V and J are TRBV6-6 and TRBJ2-1; the match to TRBD1 covers 10 bases. The CDR3 totals 16 residues. Germline loops: CDR1 MNHNY, CDR2 SVGAGI (reference sequence). V lost 5 bases to trimming and J lost 4 bases; unmatched junction nucleotides: 8.

This clonotype turned up a few times. The rearrangement uses TRBV9 and TRBJ2-3, with 10 bases fitting TRBD2. The germline V gene has CDR1 SGDLS and CDR2 YYNGEE. Trimming at V came to 1 base and at J to 4 bases, leaving 6 bases not matched to a gene. This CDR3 has 16 amino acids. CDR3: CASSVTSGGAPDTQYF. Written as DNA, the CDR3 is TGTGCCAGCAGCGTAACAAGCGGGGGGGCCCCAGATACGCAGTATTTT.

The chain recombines TRBV7-9 with TRBJ2-1; 8 bases fit TRBD2. The CDR3 is 13 amino acids. V shed 4 bases, J shed 6 bases, and the junction held 2 bases outside the gene matches. The germline V gene encodes CDR1 SEHNR and CDR2 FQNEAQ (reference sequence). CDR3 amino acids: CASSSAGGNEQFF. CDR3 nucleotides: TGTGCCAGCAGCTCCGCGGGGGGCAATGAGCAGTTCTTC.

CDR3: CASSGQQGNYGYTF. The CDR3 region has the DNA TGTGCCAGCAGTGGACAGCAGGGGAACTATGGCTACACCTTC. The rearrangement links TRBV25-1 to TRBJ1-2; possibly TRBD1 for D (6 bases). V lost 4 bases and J lost 2, with 11 bases in between. This CDR3 has 14 amino acids. Germline CDR1 and CDR2: MGHDK and SYGVNS.

This chain's CDR3 is CASSQESPGTSGGTDTQYF. For the CDR3, the DNA is TGCGCCAGCAGCCAAGAGAGTCCTGGGACTAGCGGGGGGACAGATACGCAGTATTTT. V gene TRBV4-3 combines with J gene TRBJ2-3; 15 positions match TRBD2. Germline lookup yields CDR1 LGHNA and CDR2 YSLEER. The CDR3 length is 19 residues. Trimming cost V 0 bases and J 3 bases; bases outside gene matches: 7.

This clonotype came up a few times. This chain connects TRBV3-1 to TRBJ1-5; 7 nucleotides line up with TRBD1. This CDR3 spans 14 amino acids. Trimming at V came to 4 bases and at J to 3 bases, leaving 3 bases not matched to a gene. CDR1 LGHDT and CDR2 YNNKEL come from the germline V gene (reference sequence). The CDR3, as DNA: TGTGCCAGCAGCCTGACAGGGACCAATCAGCCCCAGCATTTT. It translates to CASSLTGTNQPQHF. The whole variable domain, remainder taken from reference TRBV3-1 and TRBJ1-5, is DTAVSQTPKYLVTQMGNDKSIKCEQNLGHDTMYWYKQDSKKFLKIMFSYNNKELIINETVPNRFSPKSPDKAHLNLHINSLELGDSAVYFCASSLTGTNQPQHFGDGTRLSIL.

This clonotype appeared a few times. The V and J genes are TRBV5-1 and TRBJ2-1; D call uncertain. The V end lost 5 bases, the J end lost 1 base, and 10 bases lay between the germline ends. The germline gives CDR1 SGHRS, CDR2 YFSETQ. This CDR3 has 14 amino acids. Here the CDR3 reads CASSGTESYNEQFF. CDR3 DNA sequence: TGCGCCAGCAGTGGTACGGAGTCCTACAATGAGCAGTTCTTC.

This clonotype was detected ten times or more. This chain links TRBV5-1 with TRBJ1-5; no firm D call. V shed 1 base and J shed 5 bases, with 13 bases lying between them. This CDR3 contains 15 residues. Germline-derived CDR1 and CDR2 are SGHRS and YFSETQ. CDR3 amino acids: CASSLSGRIDQPQHF. CDR3 sequence (DNA): TGCGCCAGCAGCTTGAGTGGGAGGATCGATCAGCCCCAGCATTTT. Using reference TRBV5-1 and TRBJ1-5 for the parts outside the CDR3, the full variable domain is KAGVTQTPRYLIKTRGQQVTLSCSPISGHRSVSWYQQTPGQGLQFLFEYFSETQRNKGNFPGRFSGRQFSNSRSEMNVSTLELGDSALYLCASSLSGRIDQPQHFGDGTRLSIL.

The V and J genes are TRBV25-1 and TRBJ2-3, with TRBD2 matching over 11 bases. The CDR3 spans 17 residues. CDR1 and CDR2 from the germline V gene are MGHDK and SYGVNS. V lost 3 bases to trimming and J lost 6 bases; unmatched junction nucleotides: 11. CDR3 amino acids: CASSEEGTSGGGDTQYF. The CDR3 DNA reads as TGTGCCAGCAGTGAGGAGGGGACTAGCGGAGGTGGGGATACGCAGTATTTT.

This clonotype was counted only a few times. This chain links TRBV20-1 with TRBJ2-5; 13 bases align to TRBD2. After removal of 7 bases from V and 5 bases from J, the junction contained 10 bases not matched to a gene. The CDR3 has 15 residues. Germline V lookup: CDR1 DFQATT, CDR2 SNEGSKA (reference sequence). The CDR3 loop reads CSVSRLAGGQETQYF. The CDR3 coding sequence is TGCAGTGTCAGCCGACTAGCGGGGGGCCAGGAGACCCAGTACTTC.

V is TRBV30 and J is TRBJ2-3; no clear D gene. CDR1 is GTSNPN and CDR2 is SVGIG in the germline V gene (reference sequence). This CDR3 has 11 residues. V was cut by 0 bases and J by 6 bases, with 4 bases left in between. The CDR3 DNA reads TGTGCCTGGAGTGTCCGGGATACGCAGTATTTT. Translating gives CAWSVRDTQYF.

The V gene is TRBV28, the J gene TRBJ1-2; D gene unclear. Germline V gives CDR1 MDHEN, CDR2 SYDVKM. The CDR3 totals 14 residues. With 3 bases removed from V and 7 bases from J, the gap between germline ends came to 15 bases. The CDR3 DNA reads as TGTGCCAGCAGTTTGGACCTAGAACGCGGTGGCTACACCTTC. It translates to CASSLDLERGGYTF.

This clonotype occurred a few times. The chain employs TRBV5-1 and TRBJ1-3; no clear D gene. Germline assignment: CDR1 SGHRS and CDR2 YFSETQ. The CDR3 has 15 amino acids. V lost 4 bases and J 0 bases, leaving 11 bases between the germline ends. The CDR3 DNA reads TGCGCCAGCAGCAACCAGCCACTCTCTGGAAACACCATATATTTT. Amino acid sequence: CASSNQPLSGNTIYF.

There are a few counts of this clonotype. The chain has TRBV4-3 and TRBJ1-1; unclear D gene. Looked up from germline, CDR1 is LGHNA and CDR2 is YSLEER. V lost 0 bases to trimming and J lost 6 bases, with 20 bases between them. The CDR3 runs to 17 residues. CDR3 sequence: CASSQDPRQGRGAEAFF. The CDR3 DNA reads TGCGCCAGCAGCCAAGATCCCCGGCAAGGGCGCGGGGCTGAAGCTTTCTTT.

The chain combines TRBV21-1 with TRBJ2-3. TRBV21-1 is tagged as a pseudogene. The CDR3 is made up of 13 amino acids. The DNA of the CDR3 is TGTGCCAGCAGCAAAGCGATGTCGGATACGCAGTATTTT. Translated, it gives CASSKAMSDTQYF.